These 21 T cell receptor beta chains came from one sample sequenced in a study of T cell repertoires in cytomegalovirus infection (dated by TCRdb to between 2018 and 2020). This sample was sequenced with an Illumina HiSeq 1500. TCRdb's own reprocessing of the public reads used fastp at Q25 and MiXCR and kept productive beta chains. Every CDR3 protein is listed once, alongside the most common genes and DNA of its rows. In all, the sample holds fewer than 300,000 distinct CDR3 sequences, and under 30% of those were seen once. The ten largest make up around 13% of the sample. The sample consisted of PBMCs. Source of these receptors: a human donor in good health (CMV status not recorded). Some clones in this sample may be carry-over from other donors' samples.

V is TRBV10-3 and J is TRBJ1-5, with D possibly being TRBD1 (6 bases). Trimming took off 6 bases at V and 3 bases at J, with 9 bases between the two ends. Germline values: CDR1 ENHRY, CDR2 SYGVKD. The CDR3 sequence is 13 residues long. CDR3: CAIRQGSNQPQHF. CDR3 in DNA: TGTGCCATCAGACAGGGATCCAATCAGCCCCAGCATTTT.

The chain has TRBV5-1 and TRBJ2-7; 7 nucleotides match TRBD1. This CDR3 has 15 residues. Germline V gene sequence: CDR1 SGHRS, CDR2 YFSETQ. V was pared by 2 bases and J by 1 base, with 6 bases of the junction left unmatched. DNA for the CDR3: TGCGCCAGCAGCTTCTGGACAGGACCTTCCTACGAGCAGTACTTC. It translates to CASSFWTGPSYEQYF.

This clonotype was seen a few times. DNA of the CDR3: TGTGCCAGCAGCTTGGGGGCGGCGTCCTACGAGCAGTACTTC. It encodes CASSLGAASYEQYF. J is TRBJ2-7 and V is TRBV7-2; a possible D gene is TRBD1 (6 bases). V gave up 3 bases and J gave up 1 base, with 10 bases separating them. The length of the CDR3 is 14 residues. CDR1 and CDR2 (germline): SGHTA, FQGNSA.

This clonotype was counted ten times or more. The chain employs TRBV7-2 and TRBJ2-1; D may be TRBD2 (6 bases). This CDR3 comprises 15 residues. Trimming left V 6 bases short and J 0 bases short, with 12 bases between. Germline V CDR1 and CDR2: SGHTA, FQGNSA. CDR3 region: CASSPAGGSYNEQFF. The CDR3 nucleotides read TGTGCCAGCAGTCCCGCCGGGGGCTCCTACAATGAGCAGTTCTTC.

The rearrangement links TRBV29-1 to TRBJ2-3; 12 bases agree with TRBD1. The V segment lost 8 bases and the J segment 4 bases; nucleotides outside the gene matches: 10. CDR1 is SQVTM, CDR2 ANQGSEA, per germline. This CDR3 comprises 15 residues. The CDR3 DNA is TGCAGCTCAATCCGGGGGACAGGGGGCGCAGATACGCAGTATTTT. Translation: CSSIRGTGGADTQYF.

This clonotype was seen more than once but under ten times. The chain employs TRBV18 and TRBJ2-1; TRBD2 matches at 8 bases. Losses at the gene ends were 3 bases for V and 6 bases for J; bases not matched to a gene: 7. From germline, CDR1 is KGHSH and CDR2 LQKENI. The CDR3 has 15 residues. The CDR3 spells CASSPPGLGGNEQFF. CDR3 DNA: TGTGCCAGCTCACCGCCGGGACTAGGGGGCAATGAGCAGTTCTTC.

Only a few counts were recorded for this clonotype. The chain carries TRBV12-3 or TRBV12-4 and TRBJ2-3; D is perhaps TRBD1 (6 bases). The CDR3 runs 15 residues. V lost 1 base to trimming and J lost 3 bases, with 11 bases between them. The CDR3 here is CASSLGPGATDTQYF. The CDR3 DNA follows: TGTGCCAGCAGTTTAGGACCAGGGGCGACAGATACGCAGTATTTT.

The table lists this clonotype with many counts. This chain connects TRBV28 to TRBJ2-5; possibly TRBD1 for D (7 bases). CDR1 and CDR2 from the germline V gene are MDHEN and SYDVKM. This CDR3 has 14 residues. V was cut by 6 bases and J by 2 bases, with 13 bases left in between. Here the CDR3 DNA reads TGTGCCAGCAGCCCGGCGGGACAGCAAGAGACCCAGTACTTC. Translating gives CASSPAGQQETQYF.

This chain joins TRBV2 and TRBJ2-2, with 11 bases aligning to TRBD2. The CDR3 length is 16 residues. Germline V CDR1 and CDR2: SNHLY, FYNNEI. V lost 6 bases to trimming and J lost 7 bases; unmatched junction nucleotides: 10. CDR3 residues: CASRRLAGGPGGELFF. In DNA, the CDR3 is TGTGCCAGCAGACGTCTAGCGGGGGGTCCGGGCGGGGAGCTGTTTTTT. Combining the CDR3 with reference TRBV2 and TRBJ2-2 gives the whole variable domain EPEVTQTPSHQVTQMGQEVILRCVPISNHLYFYWYRQILGQKVEFLVSFYNNEISEKSEIFDDQFSVERPDGSNFTLKIRSTKLEDSAMYFCASRRLAGGPGGELFFGEGSRLTVL.

In this sample, this clonotype turned up many times. The chain joins TRBV7-2 to TRBJ2-2; 12 bases map to TRBD2. V shed 4 bases, J shed 4 bases, and the junction held 4 bases outside the gene matches. This CDR3 comprises 16 residues. Germline assignment: CDR1 SGHTA and CDR2 FQGNSA. CDR3 loop: CASSSLAGGFTGELFF. The CDR3 DNA reads TGTGCCAGCAGCTCCCTAGCGGGAGGGTTCACCGGGGAGCTGTTTTTT. Looking up the rest from reference TRBV7-2 and TRBJ2-2 gives the full variable domain: GAGVSQSPSNKVTEKGKDVELRCDPISGHTALYWYRQSLGQGLEFLIYFQGNSAPDKSGLPSDRFSAERTGGSVSTLTIQRTQQEDSAVYLCASSSLAGGFTGELFFGEGSRLTVL.

This clonotype was detected ten times or more. The chain combines TRBV7-2 with TRBJ1-2, with TRBD1 matching 9 bases. Per germline, CDR1 SGHTA and CDR2 FQGNSA. The V gene end was trimmed by 5 bases and the J gene end by 0 bases; junction bases not matched to a gene: 4. The CDR3 loop spans 15 amino acids. The CDR3 is CASSEGQGSNYGYTF. The CDR3 region has the DNA TGTGCCAGCAGCGAGGGACAGGGATCTAACTATGGCTACACCTTC.

This clonotype appeared a few times. CDR3 amino acids: CATRRGDSNPSPLHF. CDR3 bases: TGTGCCACCAGGAGGGGCGACAGTAACCCTTCACCCCTCCACTTT. The chain uses TRBV15 and TRBJ1-6; D is perhaps TRBD1 (5 bases). This CDR3 is 15 amino acids long. The germline V gene encodes CDR1 LNHNV and CDR2 YYDKDF (reference sequence). Trimming removed 6 bases at V and 9 bases at J, with 18 bases between.

This clonotype was observed a few times. The genes are TRBV7-2 and TRBJ1-5, with 8 bases fitting TRBD1. Trimming at V came to 5 bases and at J to 3 bases, leaving 3 bases not matched to a gene. CDR1 and CDR2 from the germline V gene are SGHTA and FQGNSA. The CDR3 sequence is 14 residues long. The CDR3 protein is CASSPDRVNQPQHF. CDR3 bases: TGTGCCAGCAGCCCGGACAGGGTCAATCAGCCCCAGCATTTT.

DNA for the CDR3: TGTGCCAGCAGCTTGCGCTCGGGACAGGGGGCAAGTCAGCCCCAGCATTTT. Protein product: CASSLRSGQGASQPQHF. The chain couples TRBV7-2 to TRBJ1-5, with 12 nucleotides matching TRBD1. Unmatched junction bases numbered 9, after V lost 3 bases and J lost 6 bases. The CDR3 is 17 amino acids. CDR1 and CDR2 from the germline V gene are SGHTA and FQGNSA.

The V and J genes are TRBV28 and TRBJ1-6; 9 nucleotides match TRBD1. Germline CDR1 reads MDHEN; CDR2 reads SYDVKM. The CDR3 sequence is 15 residues long. V shed 2 bases, J shed 6 bases, and the junction held 2 bases outside the gene matches. The CDR3 protein is CASSLPGQGNSPLHF. The CDR3 DNA is TGTGCCAGCAGTTTACCGGGACAGGGTAATTCACCCCTCCACTTT.

The table lists this clonotype with many counts. CDR3 amino acids: CASSSGGASYNEQFF. The CDR3 DNA follows: TGTGCCAGCAGTTCCGGGGGGGCTTCCTACAATGAGCAGTTCTTC. The chain joins TRBV7-6 to TRBJ2-1; TRBD2 agrees at 8 bases. CDR1 is SGHVS, CDR2 FNYEAQ, per germline. The CDR3 extends over 15 amino acids. J lost 1 base, V lost 6 bases, and 5 bases had no gene match.

This clonotype was seen many times. The V gene is TRBV7-8, the J gene TRBJ2-1; TRBD2 might be the D (6 bases). The V end was cut by 5 bases, the J end by 2 bases, with 16 bases between. CDR1 and CDR2 from the germline V gene are SGHVS and FQNEAQ. The CDR3 loop spans 16 amino acids. CDR3 protein: CASSRMEGITYNEQFF. In nucleotides, the CDR3 is TGTGCCAGCAGCAGAATGGAGGGGATCACCTACAATGAGCAGTTCTTC.

The chain joins TRBV2 to TRBJ2-7; 8 bases line up with TRBD1. Germline CDR1 and CDR2: SNHLY and FYNNEI. V dropped 2 bases and J dropped 2; count of bases not matched to a gene: 5. The CDR3 is made up of 15 amino acids. The chain's CDR3 is CASSEFRGRTYEQYF. CDR3 sequence (DNA): TGTGCCAGCAGTGAATTCAGGGGGCGAACCTACGAGCAGTACTTC.

This clonotype appeared many times. The chain uses TRBV7-2 and TRBJ2-7; D not resolved. Trimming cost V 5 bases and J 2 bases, with 13 bases left between them. Germline CDR1 reads SGHTA; CDR2 reads FQGNSA. The CDR3 covers 14 residues. DNA of the CDR3: TGTGCCAGCAGCCCCACCCCCCTGACCTACGAGCAGTACTTC. Protein: CASSPTPLTYEQYF.

This clonotype occurred a few times. J is TRBJ2-3 and V is TRBV6-6, with 12 bases matching TRBD2. Losses at the gene ends were 0 bases for V and 4 bases for J; bases not matched to a gene: 2. The CDR3 has 16 amino acids. From germline, CDR1 is MNHNY and CDR2 SVGAGI (reference sequence). The chain's CDR3 is CASSYSLAGGADTQYF. CDR3 nucleotide sequence: TGTGCCAGCAGTTACTCCCTAGCGGGGGGGGCAGATACGCAGTATTTT.

The rearrangement links TRBV28 to TRBJ2-1; D may be TRBD2 (5 bases). This CDR3 contains 14 residues. The germline V gene encodes CDR1 MDHEN and CDR2 SYDVKM. Trimming pared 0 bases from V and 5 bases from J, leaving 8 bases between. CDR3 region: CASSLWGANNEQFF. The CDR3 nucleotides are TGTGCCAGCAGTTTATGGGGAGCGAACAATGAGCAGTTCTTC.